Shown below are 20 T cell receptor beta chains from a single sample sequenced in a study of CD8 T cells in ankylosing spondylitis. TCRdb re-analysed the 5' RACE reads in MiXCR, keeping a single row per CDR3 protein. The table lists about 30,000 distinct CDR3 sequences, 14% of them singletons. Sequencing was done on a sample of blood. The receptors were sampled from a male donor with ankylosing spondylitis or in good health (not recorded which).

Note on this clonotype: The germline gene is not matched at one end of the junction; a read error may be the cause. The V call is TRBV7-3, the J call TRBJ2-1, with 12 bases aligning to TRBD2. The CDR3 sequence is 16 residues long. Germline CDR1 is SGHTA and CDR2 is FQGTGA. CDR3 region: CSSSRDTSGRRNEQFF. The CDR3 bases are TGTTCCAGCAGCCGTGATACTAGCGGGAGGCGTAATGAGCAGTTCTTC.

The chain carries TRBV25-1 and TRBJ1-4; 7 bases fit TRBD1. This CDR3 has 14 amino acids. J lost 9 bases, V lost 3 bases, and 7 bases had no gene match. Germline V CDR1 and CDR2: MGHDK, SYGVNS. The CDR3 is CASSETGTVKKLFF. For the CDR3, the DNA is TGTGCCAGCAGTGAGACAGGGACGGTAAAAAAACTGTTTTTT.

The CDR3, as DNA: TGTGCCATCGGGTCCTCTGGAAACACCATATATTTT. This sequence encodes CAIGSSGNTIYF. The chain joins TRBV7-9 to TRBJ1-3; D gene unclear. There are 12 residues in the CDR3. From germline, CDR1 is SEHNR and CDR2 FQNEAQ (reference sequence). The ends were cut back, 10 bases at V and 0 bases at J, with 7 bases in the middle.

The V call is TRBV28, the J call TRBJ2-1, with D possibly matching TRBD2 (5 bases). The germline gives CDR1 MDHEN, CDR2 SYDVKM. Trimming shortened V by 8 bases and J by 4 bases, and 9 bases separated the two germline ends. This CDR3 comprises 12 residues. In DNA form, the CDR3 reads TGTGCCAGCGCGACTAATTACAATGAGCAGTTCTTC. It specifies CASATNYNEQFF. Looking up the rest from reference TRBV28 and TRBJ2-1 gives the full variable domain: DVKVTQSSRYLVKRTGEKVFLECVQDMDHENMFWYRQDPGLGLRLIYFSYDVKMKEKGDIPEGYSVSREKKERFSLILESASTNQTSMYLCASATNYNEQFFGPGTRLTVL.

V gene TRBV20-1 combines with J gene TRBJ1-4; TRBD1 might be the D (6 bases). This CDR3 comprises 14 residues. Germline V gene sequence: CDR1 DFQATT, CDR2 SNEGSKA (reference sequence). The germline V and J ends were trimmed by 6 bases and 3 bases, with 14 bases remaining between them. CDR3 nucleotides: TGCAGTGCCGATAAGGACAGCCCTAATGAAAAACTGTTTTTT. Amino acid sequence: CSADKDSPNEKLFF.

J is TRBJ2-3 and V is TRBV20-1, with 12 bases identical to TRBD2. CDR3 length: 14 residues. CDR1 and CDR2 (germline): DFQATT, SNEGSKA (reference sequence). With V trimmed by 6 bases and J by 5 bases, 6 bases remained unmatched. This CDR3 reads CSATGLAGLDTQYF. The CDR3 bases are TGCAGTGCGACGGGACTAGCGGGTCTAGATACGCAGTATTTT.

This clonotype was seen a few times. The chain links TRBV20-1 to TRBJ2-3; D remains ambiguous. V shed 3 bases and J shed 0 bases, with 13 bases lying between them. The CDR3 has 15 residues. The germline V gene has CDR1 DFQATT and CDR2 SNEGSKA (reference sequence). The CDR3 nucleotides are TGCAGTGCTAGCACCCCAAAACGGAGCACAGATACGCAGTATTTT. Protein: CSASTPKRSTDTQYF.

This clonotype has just a few counts. CDR3 protein: CSVVAGYEQYV. Written as DNA, the CDR3 is TGCAGCGTTGTGGCAGGCTACGAGCAGTACGTC. This chain links TRBV29-1 with TRBJ2-7; D is unclear. V dropped 4 bases and J dropped 3 bases, with 7 bases sitting between them. The CDR3 extends over 11 amino acids. Germline CDR1 and CDR2: SQVTM and ANQGSEA.

There are a few counts of this clonotype. The rearrangement joins TRBV20-1 to TRBJ1-4; D unclear. The CDR3 covers 14 residues. CDR1 and CDR2 from the germline V gene are DFQATT and SNEGSKA (reference sequence). Trimming stripped 5 bases from V and 0 bases from J, with 10 bases between. The CDR3 loop is CSAPNRATNEKLFF. CDR3 sequence (DNA): TGCAGTGCTCCGAACAGAGCAACTAATGAAAAACTGTTTTTT.

This sequence joins TRBV5-1 and TRBJ2-5; 11 positions agree with TRBD2. The CDR3 consists of 14 residues. Trimming removed 7 bases from V and 4 bases from J; junction bases left unmatched: 6. Germline V CDR1 and CDR2: SGHRS, YFSETQ. CDR3 sequence reads: CASRPLAGAETQYF. CDR3 coding DNA: TGCGCCAGCCGACCACTAGCGGGGGCAGAGACCCAGTACTTC.

This clonotype was found a few times. The rearrangement links TRBV7-2 to TRBJ1-2; D uncertain. The CDR3 extends over 14 amino acids. The germline gives CDR1 SGHTA, CDR2 FQGNSA. Trimming left V 5 bases short and J 3 bases short, with 13 bases between. The CDR3 sequence: CASSAQLGYYGYTF. The CDR3 DNA follows: TGTGCCAGCAGCGCTCAACTGGGCTACTATGGCTACACCTTC.

This clonotype was recorded a few times. This rearrangement joins TRBV28 to TRBJ1-4; possibly TRBD1 for D (6 bases). The V end was cut by 6 bases, the J end by 7 bases, with 18 bases between. This CDR3 contains 15 residues. Germline V CDR1 and CDR2: MDHEN, SYDVKM. The CDR3 coding sequence is TGTGCCAGCAGCAATGGTGCCGGAGGGGGTGAAAAACTGTTTTTT. This sequence encodes CASSNGAGGGEKLFF.

In its sample, this clonotype was seen a few times. The chain joins TRBV3-1 to TRBJ2-3; 8 positions agree with TRBD2. Trimming cost V 1 base and J 3 bases; bases outside gene matches: 0. This CDR3 is built from 14 residues. Germline assignment: CDR1 LGHDT and CDR2 YNNKEL (reference sequence). The CDR3 is CASSQVAGTDTQYF. CDR3 in DNA: TGTGCCAGCAGCCAAGTAGCGGGGACAGATACGCAGTATTTT.

The table lists this clonotype with a few counts. The chain combines TRBV7-9 with TRBJ2-5; D is uncertain. Germline V CDR1 and CDR2: SEHNR, FQNEAQ (reference sequence). CDR3 length: 14 amino acids. V was clipped by 5 bases and J by 4 bases, with 14 bases between them. The DNA of the CDR3 is TGTGCCAGCAGCAAAGCGCAGTCAGGAGAGACCCAGTACTTC. This codes for CASSKAQSGETQYF.

This clonotype has only a few counts. The rearrangement uses TRBV29-1 and TRBJ2-3; either TRBD1 or TRBD2 may supply D (5 bases each). CDR1 is SQVTM, CDR2 ANQGSEA, per germline. The ends were cut back, 7 bases at V and 6 bases at J, with 11 bases in the middle. The CDR3 has 11 amino acids. The CDR3 DNA reads as TGCAGCGCCAACTGGGGGGATACGCAGTATTTT. Its protein product is CSANWGDTQYF.

The chain combines TRBV10-3 with TRBJ2-2; TRBD1 agrees at 7 bases. Germline trimming cut 1 base from V and 0 bases from J; bases unmatched to any gene: 2. CDR3 length: 16 residues. CDR1 and CDR2 (germline): ENHRY, SYGVKD. In DNA, the CDR3 is TGTGCCATCAGTGAGTTTGGACAGGCGAACACCGGGGAGCTGTTTTTT. It codes for CAISEFGQANTGELFF.

This rearrangement joins TRBV11-2 to TRBJ2-5, with 7 bases lining up with TRBD2. Germline V gene lookup returns CDR1 SGHAT and CDR2 FQNNGV. V dropped 1 base and J dropped 2; count of bases not matched to a gene: 13. The CDR3 runs 18 residues. The CDR3 region is CASSLGVGPSGRQETQYF. The CDR3 nucleotides are TGTGCCAGCAGCTTAGGTGTGGGCCCTAGCGGCAGACAAGAGACCCAGTACTTC.

J is TRBJ2-1 and V is TRBV4-1; TRBD1 matches 7 bases. V trimming: 1 base; J trimming: 2 bases; junction bases outside the gene matches: 2. The CDR3 sequence is 15 residues long. Germline CDR1 and CDR2: MGHRA and YSYEKL. In DNA form, the CDR3 reads TGCGCCAGCAGCCAAGCGGGACAGCCCTACAATGAGCAGTTCTTC. Its protein is CASSQAGQPYNEQFF.

V and J are TRBV5-1 and TRBJ1-5, with unresolved D. The CDR3 length is 14 residues. V lost 1 base, J lost 3 bases, and 8 bases lay in between. Germline V gene data show CDR1 as SGHRS and CDR2 as YFSETQ. The CDR3 DNA sequence: TGCGCCAGCAGCTTGTCAGGAGACAATCAGCCCCAGCATTTT. Translating it yields CASSLSGDNQPQHF.

This clonotype was detected only a few times. The junction departs from the called germline gene at one end, perhaps through a read error. The rearrangement uses TRBV7-9 and TRBJ2-1; TRBD2 aligns across 11 bases. Per the germline V gene, CDR1 is SEHNR and CDR2 is FQNEAQ (reference sequence). The CDR3 length is 14 residues. The chain's CDR3 is CASSIAGGPNEQFF. CDR3 DNA: TGTGCCAGCAGCATAGCGGGAGGGCCGAATGAGCAGTTCTTC.